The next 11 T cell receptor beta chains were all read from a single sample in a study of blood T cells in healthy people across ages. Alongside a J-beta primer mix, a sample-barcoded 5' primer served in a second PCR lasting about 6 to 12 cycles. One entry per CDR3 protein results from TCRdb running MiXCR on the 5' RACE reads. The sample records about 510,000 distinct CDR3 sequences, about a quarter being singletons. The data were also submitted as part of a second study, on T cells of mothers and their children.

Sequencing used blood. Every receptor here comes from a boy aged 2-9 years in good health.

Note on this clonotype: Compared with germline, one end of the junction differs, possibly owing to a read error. The DNA for the CDR3 is TGTGCCAGCAGTTACTCGAACCTGGCGGGAAGAGAGACCCTGTACTTC. Translated, it gives CASSYSNLAGRETLYF. J is TRBJ2-5 and V is TRBV6-5; D possibly corresponds to TRBD2 (6 bases). CDR3 length equals 16 residues. The germline CDR1 and CDR2 sequences are MNHEY and SVGAGI.

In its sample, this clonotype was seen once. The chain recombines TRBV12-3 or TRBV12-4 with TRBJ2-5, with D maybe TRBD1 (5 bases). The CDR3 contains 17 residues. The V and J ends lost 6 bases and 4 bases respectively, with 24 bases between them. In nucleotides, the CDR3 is TGTGCCAGCAGCGACGGTAATACAGGTGTGGTTGGAGAGACCCAGTACTTC. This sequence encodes CASSDGNTGVVGETQYF.

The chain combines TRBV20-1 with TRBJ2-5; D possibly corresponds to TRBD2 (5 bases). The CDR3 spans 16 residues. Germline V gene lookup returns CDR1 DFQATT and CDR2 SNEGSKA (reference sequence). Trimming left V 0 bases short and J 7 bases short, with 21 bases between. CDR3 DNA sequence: TGCAGTGCTAGAGATCGGAGGCGGCCCCAAGAGGGGACCCAGTACTTC. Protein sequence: CSARDRRRPQEGTQYF.

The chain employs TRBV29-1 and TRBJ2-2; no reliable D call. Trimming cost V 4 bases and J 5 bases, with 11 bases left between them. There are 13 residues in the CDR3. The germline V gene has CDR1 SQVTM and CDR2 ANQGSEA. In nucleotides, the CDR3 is TGCAGCGTTGGGGCAGCAGGAACCGGGGAGCTGTTTTTT. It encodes CSVGAAGTGELFF.

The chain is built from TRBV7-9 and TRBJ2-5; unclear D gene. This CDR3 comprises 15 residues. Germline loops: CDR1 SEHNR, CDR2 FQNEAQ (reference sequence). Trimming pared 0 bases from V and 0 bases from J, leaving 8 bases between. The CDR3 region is CASSLATTDQETQYF. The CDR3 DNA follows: TGTGCCAGCAGCTTAGCGACGACGGACCAAGAGACCCAGTACTTC.

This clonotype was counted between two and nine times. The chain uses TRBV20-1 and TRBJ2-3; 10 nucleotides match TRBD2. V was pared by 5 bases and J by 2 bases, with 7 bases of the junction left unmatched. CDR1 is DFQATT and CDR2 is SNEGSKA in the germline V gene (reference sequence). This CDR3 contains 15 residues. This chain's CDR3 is CSAGTSASTTDTQYF. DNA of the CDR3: TGCAGTGCTGGGACTAGCGCCTCAACCACAGATACGCAGTATTTT.

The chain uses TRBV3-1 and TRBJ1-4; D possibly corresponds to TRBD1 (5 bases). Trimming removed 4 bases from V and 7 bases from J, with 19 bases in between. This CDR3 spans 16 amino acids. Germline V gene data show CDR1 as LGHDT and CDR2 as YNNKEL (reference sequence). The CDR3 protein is CASSPRGALQGEKLFF. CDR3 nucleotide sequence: TGTGCCAGCAGCCCACGAGGGGCCTTGCAGGGTGAAAAACTGTTTTTT.

The CDR3 coding sequence is TGTGCCAGCAGTTACCCCGGGCGAAACAATGAGCAGTTCTTC. Translated: CASSYPGRNNEQFF. This chain links TRBV27 with TRBJ2-1; D remains unclear. The CDR3 covers 14 residues. V was clipped by 4 bases and J by 5 bases, with 12 bases between them. The germline V gene has CDR1 MNHEY and CDR2 SMNVEV (reference sequence).

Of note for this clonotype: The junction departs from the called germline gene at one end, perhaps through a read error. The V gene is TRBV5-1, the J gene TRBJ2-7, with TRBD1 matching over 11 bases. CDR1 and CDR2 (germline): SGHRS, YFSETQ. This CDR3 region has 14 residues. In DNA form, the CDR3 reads TGCGCCGGCAGTCCGGACAGGGGGCCCTACGAGCAGTACTTC. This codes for CAGSPDRGPYEQYF.

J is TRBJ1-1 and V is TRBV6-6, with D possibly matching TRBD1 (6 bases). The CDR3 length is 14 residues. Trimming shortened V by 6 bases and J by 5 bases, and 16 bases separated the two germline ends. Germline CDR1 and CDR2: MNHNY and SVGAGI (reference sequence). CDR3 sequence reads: CASRLTGGGTEAFF. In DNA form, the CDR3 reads TGTGCCAGCAGACTTACCGGGGGCGGGACTGAAGCTTTCTTT.

The CDR3 bases are TGCGCCAGCAGCCAGGACAGGCGGGGGGAGACCCAGTACTTC. Translated: CASSQDRRGETQYF. The chain is built from TRBV5-1 and TRBJ2-5; tentatively, D is TRBD1 or TRBD2 (7 bases each). The CDR3 spans 14 residues. The germline gives CDR1 SGHRS, CDR2 YFSETQ. The V gene lost 4 bases and the J gene lost 5 bases, with 15 bases spanning the gap.